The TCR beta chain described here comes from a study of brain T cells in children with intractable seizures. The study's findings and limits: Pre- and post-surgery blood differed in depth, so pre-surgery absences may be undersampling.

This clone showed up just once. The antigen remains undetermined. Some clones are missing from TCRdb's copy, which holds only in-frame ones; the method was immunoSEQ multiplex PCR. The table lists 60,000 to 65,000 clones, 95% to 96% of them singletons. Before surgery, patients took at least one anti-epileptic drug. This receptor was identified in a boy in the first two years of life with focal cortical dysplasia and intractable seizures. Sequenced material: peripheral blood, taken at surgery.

As DNA, the CDR3 is TGTGCCAGCAGTGAAGGACTAGCGGGGGAGAGAAAGTACTTC. Amino acids: CASSEGLAGERKYF. The chain carries TRBV2 and TRBJ2-7, with 12 bases fitting TRBD2. This CDR3 is built from 14 residues. V was pared by 1 base and J by 11 bases, with 6 bases of the junction left unmatched. The germline V gene has CDR1 SNHLY and CDR2 FYNNEI.